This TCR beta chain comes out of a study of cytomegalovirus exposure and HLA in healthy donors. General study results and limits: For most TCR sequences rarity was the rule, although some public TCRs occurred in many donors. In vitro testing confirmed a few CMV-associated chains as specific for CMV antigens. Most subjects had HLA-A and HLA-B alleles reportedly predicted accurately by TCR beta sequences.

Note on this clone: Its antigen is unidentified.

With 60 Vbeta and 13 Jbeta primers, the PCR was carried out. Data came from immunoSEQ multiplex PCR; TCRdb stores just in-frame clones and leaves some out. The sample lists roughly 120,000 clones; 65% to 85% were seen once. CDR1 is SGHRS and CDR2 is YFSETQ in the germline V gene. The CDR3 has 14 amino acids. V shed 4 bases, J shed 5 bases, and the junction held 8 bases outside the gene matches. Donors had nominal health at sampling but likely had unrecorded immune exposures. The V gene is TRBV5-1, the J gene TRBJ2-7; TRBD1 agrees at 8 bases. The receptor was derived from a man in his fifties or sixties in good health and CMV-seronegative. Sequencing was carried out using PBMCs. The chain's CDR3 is CASSIRQGIDEQYF. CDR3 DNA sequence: TGCGCCAGCAGCATAAGACAGGGGATCGACGAGCAGTACTTC.